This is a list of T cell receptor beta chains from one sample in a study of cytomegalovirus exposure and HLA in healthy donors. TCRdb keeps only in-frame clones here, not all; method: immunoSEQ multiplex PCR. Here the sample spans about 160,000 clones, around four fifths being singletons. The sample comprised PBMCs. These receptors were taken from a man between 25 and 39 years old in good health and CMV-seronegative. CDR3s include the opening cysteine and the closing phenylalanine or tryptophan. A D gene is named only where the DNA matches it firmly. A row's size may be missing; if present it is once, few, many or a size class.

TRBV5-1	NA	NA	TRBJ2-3	CASSSQPSVDTQYF	TGCGCCAGCAGCTCCCAGCCTAGCGTAGATACGCAGTATTTT
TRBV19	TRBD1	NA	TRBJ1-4	CASSIMQGAASNEKLFF	TGTGCCAGTAGTATAATGCAGGGGGCAGCCTCTAATGAAAAACTGTTTTTT
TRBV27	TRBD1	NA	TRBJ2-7	CASSPTGQGAYEQYF	TGTGCCAGCAGTCCCACGGGACAGGGGGCCTACGAGCAGTACTTC
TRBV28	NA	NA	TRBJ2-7	CASSDVIVGASYEQYF	TGTGCCAGCAGCGACGTAATCGTCGGAGCCTCCTACGAGCAGTACTTC
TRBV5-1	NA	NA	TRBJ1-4	CASSLEGQGEKLFF	TGCGCCAGCAGCTTGGAGGGGCAAGGGGAAAAACTGTTTTTT
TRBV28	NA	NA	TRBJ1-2	CASSLLGASYGYTF	TGTGCCAGCAGTTTATTAGGGGCCAGTTATGGCTACACCTTC
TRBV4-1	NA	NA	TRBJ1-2	CASSQSTGNNYGYTF	TGCGCCAGCAGCCAGTCTACAGGGAATAACTATGGCTACACCTTC
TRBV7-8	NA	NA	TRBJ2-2	CASSRSEQGGELFF	TGTGCCAGCAGCCGAAGTGAACAGGGCGGGGAGCTGTTTTTT
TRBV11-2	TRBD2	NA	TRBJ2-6	CASSFTSGTKGPGANVLTF	TGTGCCAGCAGCTTCACTTCGGGGACTAAAGGACCTGGGGCCAACGTCCTGACTTTC
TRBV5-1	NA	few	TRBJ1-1	CASSTYLRDTEAFF	TGCGCCAGCAGCACATATCTACGGGACACTGAAGCTTTCTTT
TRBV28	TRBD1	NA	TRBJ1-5	CAGSPGQGAYQPQHF	TGTGCCGGATCCCCCGGACAGGGGGCTTATCAGCCCCAGCATTTT
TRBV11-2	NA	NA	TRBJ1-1	CASSLDRNTEAFF	TGTGCCAGCAGCTTAGACAGAAACACTGAAGCTTTCTTT
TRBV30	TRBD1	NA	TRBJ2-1	CAWSRDSGYNEQFF	TGTGCCTGGTCCCGGGACAGCGGCTACAATGAGCAGTTCTTC
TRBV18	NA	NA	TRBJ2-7	CASSPGQSYEQYF	TGTGCCAGCTCACCAGGACAGAGCTACGAGCAGTACTTC
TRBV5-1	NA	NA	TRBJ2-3	CASSLAWSGSGTDTQYF	TGCGCCAGCAGCTTGGCCTGGTCGGGTTCGGGCACAGATACGCAGTATTTT
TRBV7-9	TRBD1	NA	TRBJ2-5	CASSFRQGAGGETQYF	TGTGCCAGCAGCTTTAGACAGGGGGCCGGGGGAGAGACCCAGTACTTC
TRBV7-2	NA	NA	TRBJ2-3	CASSPDNSPAGDTQYF	TGTGCCAGCAGCCCCGATAACTCCCCCGCGGGAGATACGCAGTATTTT
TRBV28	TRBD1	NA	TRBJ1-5	CASRGQNQPQHF	TGTGCCAGCAGGGGACAGAATCAGCCCCAGCATTTT
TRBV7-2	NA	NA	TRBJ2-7	CASSPDPGFEQYF	TGTGCCAGCAGCCCAGATCCGGGTTTCGAGCAGTACTTC
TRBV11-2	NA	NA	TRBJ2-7	CASSLELAMARYEQYF	TGTGCCAGCAGCTTAGAGTTGGCCATGGCCCGCTACGAGCAGTACTTC
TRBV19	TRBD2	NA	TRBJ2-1	CASSVGLAGPRQNEQFF	TGTGCCAGTAGTGTTGGACTAGCGGGGCCCCGTCAGAATGAGCAGTTCTTC
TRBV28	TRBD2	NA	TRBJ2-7	CASLDSGIYEQYF	TGTGCCAGCCTAGATAGCGGGATCTACGAGCAGTACTTC
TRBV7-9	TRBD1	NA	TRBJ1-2	CASSFNPRDRAYGYTF	TGTGCCAGCAGCTTCAACCCCCGGGACAGGGCCTATGGCTACACCTTC
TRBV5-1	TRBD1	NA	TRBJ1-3	CASSSGQGAGNTIYF	TGCGCCAGCAGCTCGGGACAGGGGGCTGGAAACACCATATATTTT
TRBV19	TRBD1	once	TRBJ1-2	CASRTGVYGYTF	TGTGCCAGTAGAACAGGGGTCTATGGCTACACCTTC
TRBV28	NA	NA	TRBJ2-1	CASSLPGLAPYNEQFF	TGTGCCAGCAGTTTACCGGGACTCGCGCCCTACAATGAGCAGTTCTTC
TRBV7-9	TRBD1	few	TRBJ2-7	CASSLLTGEAYEQYF	TGTGCCAGCAGCTTATTGACAGGGGAAGCCTACGAGCAGTACTTC
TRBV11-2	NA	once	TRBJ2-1	CASSLDRVNEQFF	TGTGCCAGCAGCTTAGACAGGGTCAATGAGCAGTTCTTC
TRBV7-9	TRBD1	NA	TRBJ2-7	CASRSGTGAYEQYF	TGTGCCAGCAGGTCCGGGACAGGGGCCTACGAGCAGTACTTC
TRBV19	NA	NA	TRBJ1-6	CASSLTPATSNSPLHF	TGTGCCAGTAGTTTGACCCCCGCGACAAGTAATTCACCCCTCCACTTT
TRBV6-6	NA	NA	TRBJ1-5	CASSPPGLKNQPQHF	TGTGCCAGCAGTCCCCCAGGGCTCAAGAATCAGCCCCAGCATTTT
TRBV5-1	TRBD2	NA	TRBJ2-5	CASSRVLGLAEGETQYF	TGCGCCAGCAGCCGGGTGCTAGGACTAGCTGAGGGAGAGACCCAGTACTTC
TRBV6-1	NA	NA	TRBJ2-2	CASSGTVAGELFF	TGTGCCAGCAGTGGGACAGTGGCTGGGGAGCTGTTTTTT
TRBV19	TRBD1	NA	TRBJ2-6	CASSLLTGSGANVLTF	TGTGCCAGTAGTCTTCTGACAGGGTCCGGGGCCAACGTCCTGACTTTC
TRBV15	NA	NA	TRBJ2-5	CATKAQTGFQETQYF	TGTGCCACCAAAGCCCAAACAGGTTTCCAAGAGACCCAGTACTTC
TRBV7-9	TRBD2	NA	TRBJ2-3	CASSWPTSGRATSSDTQYF	TGTGCCAGCAGCTGGCCTACTAGCGGGAGGGCCACTAGTTCAGATACGCAGTATTTT
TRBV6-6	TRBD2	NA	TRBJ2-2	CASSLAGRGLFF	TGTGCCAGCAGCCTAGCGGGACGGGGGCTGTTTTTT
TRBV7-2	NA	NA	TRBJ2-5	CASSFQQGPQETQYF	TGTGCCAGCAGCTTCCAACAGGGCCCTCAAGAGACCCAGTACTTC
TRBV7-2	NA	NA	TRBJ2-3	CASSLTAGIADTQYF	TGTGCCAGCAGCTTAACGGCAGGGATTGCAGATACGCAGTATTTT
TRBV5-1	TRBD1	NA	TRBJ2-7	CASGTGTGSYEQYF	TGCGCCAGCGGAACCGGGACAGGCTCCTACGAGCAGTACTTC
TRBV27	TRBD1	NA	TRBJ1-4	CASSLLGQGGEKLFF	TGTGCCAGCAGTTTACTCGGACAGGGTGGTGAAAAACTGTTTTTT
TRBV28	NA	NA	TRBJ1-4	CASRLNQGTNEKLFF	TGTGCCAGCAGACTCAATCAGGGGACTAATGAAAAACTGTTTTTT
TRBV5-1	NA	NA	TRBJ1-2	CASSLGAGADYGYTF	TGCGCCAGCAGCTTGGGGGCAGGGGCTGACTATGGCTACACCTTC
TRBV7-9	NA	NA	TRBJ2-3	CASSLGPTPTDTQYF	TGTGCCAGCAGCTTAGGTCCCACTCCCACAGATACGCAGTATTTT
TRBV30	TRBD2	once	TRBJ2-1	CAWSVFTSGGAGEQFF	TGTGCCTGGAGTGTATTTACTAGCGGGGGGGCCGGTGAGCAGTTCTTC
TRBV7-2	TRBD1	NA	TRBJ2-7	CASSLGGQGFIYEQYF	TGTGCCAGCAGCTTGGGGGGACAGGGCTTCATCTACGAGCAGTACTTC
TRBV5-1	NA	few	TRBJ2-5	CASSQEPQETQYF	TGCGCCAGCAGTCAGGAACCTCAAGAGACCCAGTACTTC
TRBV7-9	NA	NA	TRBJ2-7	CASSLGQRREQYF	TGTGCCAGCAGCTTAGGACAGCGTCGCGAGCAGTACTTC
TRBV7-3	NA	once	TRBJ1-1	CASSLTGQSTEAFF	TGTGCCAGCAGCTTAACGGGGCAGAGCACTGAAGCTTTCTTT
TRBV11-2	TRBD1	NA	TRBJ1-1	CASSAGGTEAFF	TGTGCCAGCAGTGCAGGGGGAACTGAAGCTTTCTTT
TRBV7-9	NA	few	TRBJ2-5	CASGRDRVQETQYF	TGTGCCAGCGGGCGGGACAGAGTCCAAGAGACCCAGTACTTC